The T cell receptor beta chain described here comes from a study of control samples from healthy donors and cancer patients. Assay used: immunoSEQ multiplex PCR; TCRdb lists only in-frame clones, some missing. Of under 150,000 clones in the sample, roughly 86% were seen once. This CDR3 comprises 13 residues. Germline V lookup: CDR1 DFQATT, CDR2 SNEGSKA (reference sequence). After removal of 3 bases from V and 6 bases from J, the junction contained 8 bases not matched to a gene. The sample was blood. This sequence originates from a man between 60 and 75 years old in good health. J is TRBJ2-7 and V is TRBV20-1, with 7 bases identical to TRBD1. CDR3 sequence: CSASDQGVGEQYF. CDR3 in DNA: TGCAGTGCTAGTGACCAGGGGGTAGGCGAGCAGTACTTC.